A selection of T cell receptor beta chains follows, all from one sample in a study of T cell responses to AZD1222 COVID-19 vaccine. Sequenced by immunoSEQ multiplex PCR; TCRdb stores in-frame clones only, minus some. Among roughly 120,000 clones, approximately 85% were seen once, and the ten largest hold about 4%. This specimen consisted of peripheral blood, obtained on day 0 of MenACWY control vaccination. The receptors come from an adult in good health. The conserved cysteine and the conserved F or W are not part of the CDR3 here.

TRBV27,ASSSQGAGSYEQY
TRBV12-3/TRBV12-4,ASSFRPYNEQF
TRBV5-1,ASSPPLAGGENIQY
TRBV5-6,ASSSILAGGPLTDTQY
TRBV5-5,ASSFNPITMNTEAF
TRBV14,ASSHQTVSGNTIY
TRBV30,AWSVGGVSDTQY
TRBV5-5,ASSPGQQSYGYT
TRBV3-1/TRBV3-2,ASSQAGTSGGALYEQY
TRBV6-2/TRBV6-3,ASSFTGTGGNGYT
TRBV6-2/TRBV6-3,ASSAPRQGTDTQY
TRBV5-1,ASSLDRVKSGYT
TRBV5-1,ASTQLAGAQETQY
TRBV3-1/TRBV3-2,ASSPRRPPYEQY
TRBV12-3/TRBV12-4,ASSLSGETQY
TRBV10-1,ASSRDTAGDTQY
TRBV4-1,ASSPLGQGGFYGYT
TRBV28,ASRTNVRDRDRNIQY
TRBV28,ASSSPGLAGSYEQY
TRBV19,ASSIGPGNTEAF
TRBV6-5,ASSYRRGGNQPQH
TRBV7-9,ASSLGQGAAYGYT
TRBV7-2,ASSWDRGEKLF
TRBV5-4,ASSPDSGYNSPLH
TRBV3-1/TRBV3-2,ASSLWNLGGRKTKAGYT
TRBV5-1,ASSRRGQERMETQY
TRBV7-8,ASSFRTGGSGNTIY
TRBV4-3,ASSLRGRGRTNEKLF
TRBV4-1,ASSQESDHTDTQY
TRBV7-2,ASSFGGGYTIY
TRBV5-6,ASSGPGHSPYEQY
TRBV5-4,AMQGSNEKLF
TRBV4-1,ASGGTVNTEAF
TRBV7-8,ASSLSRVRAVSGNTIY
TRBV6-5,ASSSRTADMNTEAF
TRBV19,ASSQGFYGYT